This record looks at one TCR beta chain sequence and its context. Its specificity is not known. The data were obtained in a study of cytomegalovirus exposure and HLA in healthy donors. Study observations and caveats: In an earlier analysis, productive rearrangement rates for most beta V segments clustered near 87% or 30%. Beyond CMV serostatus, there was no information to go on about immune exposure. For most TCR sequences rarity was the rule, although some public TCRs occurred in many donors.

PCR involved 60 Vbeta and 13 Jbeta primers. Method: immunoSEQ multiplex PCR; TCRdb's copy keeps in-frame clones and lacks some. This listing includes about 150,000 clones. Deletions cut 7 bases from V and 0 bases from J, with 10 bases between. Germline CDR1 MNHEY, CDR2 SVGAGI. The CDR3 covers 14 residues. V is TRBV6-5 and J is TRBJ1-3; D gene uncertain. The sequence derives from a woman in her forties or fifties in good health and CMV-seronegative. The sequencing input was PBMCs. CDR3 DNA: TGTGCCAGCACCCCCAGTTTCTCTGGAAACACCATATATTTT. This translates into CASTPSFSGNTIYF.